This T cell receptor (beta chain) was sequenced for a study of somatic mutations in cytotoxic T cells in rheumatoid arthritis. Study conclusions and caveats: Rising age went with increasing CD8+ clonality in rheumatoid arthritis patients; healthy controls showed no such increase. Among roughly 71 patients, under ten showed a largest CD8+ clone that surpassed 20% of CD8+ cells.

With respect to this clone: Its antigen is currently unknown.

Clones were sequenced by immunoSEQ multiplex PCR, and TCRdb holds only the in-frame ones, with some missing. The sample comprises around 21,000 clones, approximately 80% of which are singletons, and about 11% rests with the top ten. Trimming removed 4 bases from V and 7 bases from J; junction bases left unmatched: 13. The germline CDR1 and CDR2 sequences are SEHNR and FQNEAQ (reference sequence). The CDR3 totals 17 residues. This chain uses TRBV7-9 with TRBJ1-4, with TRBD1 matching over 9 bases. Sequenced: CD8+ T cells sorted from blood. The sequence was collected from an adult with rheumatoid arthritis. The CDR3 DNA is TGTGCCAGCAGCTCAAAAGGGGGGACAGGGAGTGGTGAAAAACTGTTTTTT. It is translated as CASSSKGGTGSGEKLFF.